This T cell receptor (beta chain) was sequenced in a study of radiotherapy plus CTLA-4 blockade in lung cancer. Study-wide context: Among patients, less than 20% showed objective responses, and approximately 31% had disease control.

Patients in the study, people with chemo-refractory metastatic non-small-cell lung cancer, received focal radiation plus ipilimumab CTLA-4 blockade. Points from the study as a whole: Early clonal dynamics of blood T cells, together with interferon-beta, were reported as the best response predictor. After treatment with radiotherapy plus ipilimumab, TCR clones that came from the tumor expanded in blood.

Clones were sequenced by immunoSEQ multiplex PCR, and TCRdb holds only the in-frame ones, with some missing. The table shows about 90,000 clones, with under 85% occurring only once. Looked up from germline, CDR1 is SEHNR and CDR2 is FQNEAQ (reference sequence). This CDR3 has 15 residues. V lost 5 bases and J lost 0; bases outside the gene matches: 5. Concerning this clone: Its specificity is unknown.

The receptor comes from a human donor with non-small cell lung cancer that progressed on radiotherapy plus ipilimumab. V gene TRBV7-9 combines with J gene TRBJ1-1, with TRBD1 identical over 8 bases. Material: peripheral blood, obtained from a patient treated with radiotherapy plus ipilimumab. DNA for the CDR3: TGTGCCAGCAGCCGAGGGACAGGACTGAACACTGAAGCTTTCTTT. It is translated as CASSRGTGLNTEAFF. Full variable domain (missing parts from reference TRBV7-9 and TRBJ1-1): DTGVSQNPRHKITKRGQNVTFRCDPISEHNRLYWYRQTLGQGPEFLTYFQNEAQLEKSRLLSDRFSAERPKGSFSTLEIQRTEQGDSAMYLCASSRGTGLNTEAFFGQGTRLTVV.